A selection of T cell receptor beta chains follows, all from one sample in a study of cytomegalovirus exposure and HLA in healthy donors. Here immunoSEQ multiplex PCR was the method, and the copy in TCRdb shows in-frame clones only, minus some. The sample consists of 150,000 to 200,000 clones, about 84% of them appearing once. Sequencing input: PBMCs. These receptors were obtained from a woman younger than 30 in good health and CMV-seronegative. The CDR3 runs from the conserved cysteine through the conserved F or W. The D gene is left open where the match is weak. Only some rows state a clone size, as once, few, many or a class for expanded clones.

V gene	J gene	D gene	clone size	CDR3 protein	CDR3 DNA
TRBV5-4	TRBJ1-2	.	.	CASSTRGGLDYGYTF	TGTGCCAGCAGCACCCGGGGGGGGTTAGACTATGGCTACACCTTC
TRBV7-9	TRBJ1-1	TRBD1	once	CASSPSQGMSTEAFF	TGTGCCAGCAGCCCATCACAGGGGATGAGCACTGAAGCTTTCTTT
TRBV4-1	TRBJ2-3	.	.	CASSLTSLTDTQYF	TGCGCCAGCAGCCTTACTAGCCTCACAGATACGCAGTATTTT
TRBV4-2	TRBJ2-1	TRBD2	few	CASSSGRTEYNEQFF	TGTGCCAGCAGTAGCGGGAGGACAGAATACAATGAGCAGTTCTTC
TRBV28	TRBJ2-1	.	.	CASSLQSKYNEQFF	TGTGCCAGCAGTTTGCAGTCGAAATACAATGAGCAGTTCTTC
TRBV6-6	TRBJ2-7	.	.	CASSYSLEIYEQYF	TGTGCCAGCAGTTACTCGCTAGAGATCTACGAGCAGTACTTC
TRBV27	TRBJ1-5	TRBD1	.	CASSSQGRQPQHF	TGTGCCAGCAGTTCACAGGGGAGGCAGCCCCAGCATTTT
TRBV29-1	TRBJ2-2	.	.	CSGRGLDTGELFF	TGCAGCGGTCGCGGTTTGGACACCGGGGAGCTGTTTTTT
TRBV7-2	TRBJ2-7	TRBD1	.	CASSLVTGGTYEQYF	TGTGCCAGCAGCTTAGTAACAGGGGGGACCTACGAGCAGTACTTC
TRBV7-2	TRBJ2-3	TRBD2	.	CASSKGLVSTADTQYF	TGTGCCAGCAGCAAAGGACTAGTTTCAACAGCAGATACGCAGTATTTT
TRBV9	TRBJ1-3	TRBD1	.	CASSYLQDRISGNTIYF	TGTGCCAGCAGCTATCTCCAGGACAGGATCTCTGGAAACACCATATATTTT
TRBV6-1	TRBJ2-4	.	.	CASSGANLRGKNIQYF	TGTGCCAGCAGTGGGGCAAATTTGCGGGGCAAAAACATTCAGTACTTC
TRBV30	TRBJ2-7	.	.	CAWSHGKGYEQYF	TGTGCCTGGAGTCACGGGAAAGGGTACGAGCAGTACTTC
TRBV5-1	TRBJ2-1	TRBD2	once	CASSTTDLAGGREQFF	TGCGCCAGCAGCACCACCGATCTAGCGGGAGGGCGGGAGCAGTTCTTC
TRBV19	TRBJ2-5	TRBD2	.	CATPPLTSGSWETQYF	TGTGCCACCCCCCCCCTCACTAGCGGGAGTTGGGAGACCCAGTACTTC
TRBV5-4	TRBJ2-5	.	.	CASSIYGETQYF	TGTGCCAGCAGCATCTATGGAGAGACCCAGTACTTC
TRBV27	TRBJ1-2	TRBD1	.	CASSLSPPGGNYGYTF	TGTGCCAGCAGTTTATCCCCCCCAGGGGGAAACTATGGCTACACCTTC
TRBV15	TRBJ2-1	TRBD1	.	CATSRESTGVDNEQFF	TGTGCCACCAGCAGAGAAAGTACAGGGGTGGACAATGAGCAGTTCTTC
TRBV7-9	TRBJ1-2	.	once	CASSLESRVYGYTF	TGTGCCAGCAGCTTAGAATCCAGGGTCTATGGCTACACCTTC
TRBV4-1	TRBJ2-7	.	.	CASSQVFFTRESHYEQYF	TGCGCCAGCAGCCAAGTGTTCTTCACCCGGGAGTCTCATTACGAGCAGTACTTC
TRBV10-3	TRBJ1-1	.	.	CAISELEGLLTEAFF	TGTGCCATCAGTGAGTTGGAGGGGCTGCTCACTGAAGCTTTCTTT
TRBV5-6	TRBJ2-7	TRBD2	.	CASRVAGVYEQYF	TGTGCCAGCAGAGTAGCGGGAGTGTACGAGCAGTACTTC
TRBV6-6	TRBJ1-5	TRBD1	.	CASSYDGTEPQHF	TGTGCCAGCAGTTACGACGGGACAGAGCCCCAGCATTTT
TRBV6-6	TRBJ2-3	TRBD2	few	CASSSPGGTQYF	TGTGCCAGCAGTTCCCCGGGGGGTACGCAGTATTTT
TRBV7-9	TRBJ2-2	.	.	CASRRRQTGNTGELFF	TGTGCCAGCAGACGAAGACAGACGGGGAACACCGGGGAGCTGTTTTTT
TRBV6-4	TRBJ1-2	TRBD1	.	CASSESGTGLLYGYTF	TGTGCCAGCAGTGAGTCCGGGACAGGGCTACTGTATGGCTACACCTTC
TRBV6-5	TRBJ2-1	.	.	CASSYSYKPGRGEFF	TGTGCCAGCAGTTACTCGTATAAACCGGGCAGGGGGGAGTTCTTC
TRBV13	TRBJ2-7	.	.	CASSSTPGHTYEQYF	TGTGCCAGCAGCTCAACCCCTGGACATACTTACGAGCAGTACTTC
TRBV2	TRBJ2-2	.	.	CASIGSGTRELGELFF	TGTGCCAGCATCGGCTCCGGGACTCGAGAACTCGGGGAGCTGTTTTTT
TRBV27	TRBJ2-7	TRBD1	.	CASSLVRDRNSYEQYF	TGTGCCAGCAGTTTAGTAAGGGACAGGAACTCCTACGAGCAGTACTTC
TRBV10-1	TRBJ2-1	TRBD2	.	CASSESRTSGGGRFF	TGCGCCAGCAGTGAGTCCCGGACTAGCGGCGGAGGGAGGTTCTTC
TRBV5-1	TRBJ2-1	.	.	CASSFGGSYNEQFF	TGCGCCAGCAGCTTTGGCGGGTCCTACAATGAGCAGTTCTTC
TRBV5-1	TRBJ2-2	TRBD2	.	CASSPRGGSYAAGELFF	TGCGCCAGCAGCCCGCGGGGGGGATCGTACGCCGCCGGGGAGCTGTTTTTT
TRBV5-8	TRBJ2-7	TRBD1	.	CASSRDRGHEQYF	TGTGCCAGCAGCAGGGACAGGGGTCACGAGCAGTACTTC
TRBV10-3	TRBJ1-5	TRBD1	once	CAISESPFPGQGSLSYF	TGTGCCATCAGTGAGTCCCCTTTTCCGGGACAGGGTTCCTTAAGTTATTTT
TRBV4-1	TRBJ2-7	TRBD1	.	CASSQADRAYEQYF	TGCGCCAGCAGCCAAGCGGACAGGGCCTACGAGCAGTACTTC
TRBV18	TRBJ2-3	TRBD2	.	CASSKREGGSTDTQYF	TGTGCCAGCTCCAAGCGGGAGGGAGGTAGCACAGATACGCAGTATTTT
TRBV7-9	TRBJ2-1	TRBD1	.	CASSPGQGSAYNEQFF	TGTGCCAGCAGCCCCGGACAGGGATCAGCCTACAATGAGCAGTTCTTC
TRBV7-9	TRBJ2-7	TRBD1	once	CASSPFRGQKIYEQYF	TGTGCCAGCAGCCCTTTCAGGGGACAGAAAATCTACGAGCAGTACTTC
TRBV18	TRBJ1-4	TRBD1	.	CASSGQGTNEKLFF	TGTGCCAGCTCGGGACAGGGGACAAATGAAAAACTGTTTTTT
TRBV4-1	TRBJ1-5	.	.	CASSQGTAFYNQPQHF	TGCGCCAGCAGCCAAGGGACAGCCTTCTATAATCAGCCCCAGCATTTT
TRBV12-2	TRBJ1-6	.	.	CASRLPDRGESNSPLHF	TGTGCAAGTCGCTTGCCGGACAGGGGAGAAAGTAATTCACCCCTCCACTTT
TRBV15	TRBJ2-2	.	.	CATSRGPWSGAGELFF	TGTGCCACCAGCAGAGGCCCTTGGAGTGGAGCCGGGGAGCTGTTTTTT
TRBV27	TRBJ2-7	.	.	CATGLNVGTKSF	TGTGCCACAGGACTGAATGTAGGTACCAAATCCTTC
TRBV19	TRBJ2-1	.	.	CASSIRENYNEQFF	TGTGCCAGTAGTATAAGAGAGAACTACAATGAGCAGTTCTTC
TRBV7-3	TRBJ2-2	.	once	CASSPYSNTGELFF	TGTGCCAGCAGCCCCTACTCGAACACCGGGGAGCTGTTTTTT
TRBV11-2	TRBJ2-5	.	few	CASSLVRGPQETQYF	TGTGCCAGCAGCTTAGTGCGAGGGCCCCAAGAGACCCAGTACTTC
TRBV25-1	TRBJ2-7	.	.	CASTGAGEGEQYF	TGTGCCAGCACGGGTGCAGGGGAAGGCGAGCAGTACTTC
TRBV7-2	TRBJ2-1	TRBD2	.	CASSLEGLGYLRGLEQFF	TGTGCCAGCAGCTTAGAAGGACTAGGGTACCTTAGGGGATTAGAGCAGTTCTTC
TRBV25-1	TRBJ2-3	.	.	CASSAHHRSTDTQYF	TGTGCCAGCAGCGCCCACCACAGGAGCACAGATACGCAGTATTTT
TRBV12-5	TRBJ1-5	.	once	CASGLTPGSGSNQPQHF	TGTGCTAGTGGTTTGACACCCGGTAGCGGAAGCAATCAGCCCCAGCATTTT
TRBV9	TRBJ2-3	TRBD1	.	CASSNHRGFTDTQYF	TGTGCCAGCAGCAACCACAGGGGATTCACAGATACGCAGTATTTT
TRBV6-6	TRBJ2-2	TRBD1	.	CASSGWTGEGGELFF	TGTGCCAGCAGTGGATGGACAGGGGAGGGCGGGGAGCTGTTTTTT